The source of this T cell receptor (beta chain) is a study of shared clonotypes between healthy human individuals. Study at large: The study drew on a couple of women and three men aged 18 to 49 as donors.

Libraries were prepared by immunoSEQ multiplex PCR; TCRdb keeps only in-frame clonotypes and omits some of them. The table has about 750,000 clones, about 92% seen once; the top ten hold more than 20%. Positive CCR7 selection of CD45RO-negative cells yielded the naive CD8 cells, and terminally differentiated effector memory CD45RA+ cells were excluded. Healthy adults negative for HIV, lacking recent acute infections or vaccinations, served as donors. General study findings and limits: At large depth, rarefaction still showed sorted-subset sequencing to be incomplete. Generation probabilities were higher for clonotypes shared across all four sorted-subset donors than for unshared ones.

Note on this clone: Its cognate antigen is unknown.

Germline V gives CDR1 SGHDN, CDR2 FVKESK. With V trimmed by 3 bases and J by 2 bases, 7 bases remained unmatched. The CDR3 length is 15 residues. The receptor comes from a man younger than 40 in good health. The sample consisted of naive CD8+ T cells sorted from blood. The chain couples TRBV14 to TRBJ2-7; 7 bases agree with TRBD1. This chain's CDR3 is CASSQIQGSPYEQYF. The CDR3 region has the DNA TGTGCCAGCAGCCAGATACAGGGGTCCCCCTACGAGCAGTACTTC.